The present TCR beta chain was sequenced within a study of cytomegalovirus exposure and HLA in healthy donors listed by TCRdb under 2017. In the study overall: An earlier analysis of approximately 590 of the donors reported about 290 Gb of sequence data and 117 million unique TCR beta sequences from around 200 million T cells. A later genetic analysis took genome-wide SNP genotypes for about three fifths of the 666 donors and used that subset as a discovery cohort. Every discovery cohort repertoire had been produced on one sequencing platform. Both class I and class II loci were covered by HLA typing, at four-digit resolution. Donor age, sex, ethnicity and CMV serostatus were collected together with the repertoire data. Rather than using new phenotypic data, the later analysis identified candidate immune exposures from TCR beta sequences and from how often those sequences occurred across donors. To predict cytomegalovirus infection status, the study combined high-throughput TCR immunosequencing, statistical association of individual TCRs with disease status, and machine learning. Among about 400 genotyped donors of the cohort, an average of approximately 240,000 unique TCR beta nucleotide sequences was sequenced per donor, of which about 19% were non-productive. The T cell repertoires of 670 or so subjects were profiled by immunosequencing and related to cytomegalovirus serostatus. About 300 gigabases of sequencing data and around 85 million unique TCR sequences made up an early release that covered nearly 650 HLA-typed donors. The aim of the study was to test whether cataloging public T cell receptors could identify signatures of past pathogen exposure. Roughly 5 DR-DQ haplotypes were treated as single units for association and clustering because of strong linkage in the cohort. An earlier analysis of 500 to 750 of the donors applied high-throughput TCR beta sequencing to assess whether each TCR beta V gene segment acted as functional or pseudogenic. In addition to the first cohort of 650 to 800 subjects, a separate validation cohort of 120 different subjects was used. Among the roughly 400 genotyped donors, 75% to 90% belonged to the genetic ancestry cluster associated with self-reported Caucasian donors. Typing coverage differed by locus: A, B, C, DRB1 and DQB1 were typed in roughly 629-630 donors, DQA1 in approximately 520, DPA1 in nearly 610, and DPB1 in around 490. A later analysis re-analyzed previously published TCR beta repertoires from about 730 donors and added high-resolution HLA genotyping to study TCR occurrence patterns.

What the study reported, not specific to this receptor: The authors suggested that the approach could potentially be extended to other disease states and immunological phenotypes. A cluster of highly shared sequence variants was judged likely to represent a technical artifact of the sequencing pipeline. Most TCR sequences were seen in very few donors, while some public TCRs were found in many individuals. An association between a missense DCLRE1C variant and V-gene and J-gene trimming of TCR beta chains was found in a later genetic analysis and replicated in an independent cohort. In a later analysis, HLA-associated TCR beta chains showed more clonal expansion and lower generation probabilities than non-associated chains that were equally common. Because some donors lacked HLA typing at each locus, the association tests relied only on the typed subset. In an earlier analysis of some 500 of the donors, most TCR beta V segments appeared in productive rearrangements about 87% or about 30% of the time, broadly matching IMGT annotations. Only TCR beta chains were sequenced in this cohort, and the absence of alpha or paired-chain data limited detectable features. According to a later genetic analysis, donors in an Asian-associated ancestry cluster had fewer N-insertions in productive TCRs than the approximately 650-donor mean. A few of the identified cytomegalovirus-associated TCR beta chains were confirmed in vitro to be specific for cytomegalovirus antigens. At a false discovery rate of 0.05, a later analysis linked 16,951 TCR beta sequences to specific HLA alleles. A later analysis reported that several top co-occurrence clusters appeared linked to parvovirus B19, influenza, CMV and Epstein-Barr virus. The only immune exposure information available for the cohort was CMV serostatus. In both the original and validation cohorts, the classifier was reported to diagnose cytomegalovirus status with high specificity and sensitivity. Linkage disequilibrium might explain the correlated functional status among segregating V segments, but an unknown experimental factor could not be ruled out. A further reported finding was that TCR beta sequences accurately predicted the HLA-A and HLA-B alleles for most subjects in the first cohort. A later analysis found that TCR association rates varied across HLA loci, with DRB1 alleles showing the most associated TCRs and HLA-C alleles the fewest. Because the 87-base-pair reads could not distinguish some IMGT-functional V segments, including TRBV6-2 and TRBV6-3, those segments were excluded. The earlier analysis of about 600 of the donors excluded 15 to 20 rarely observed V segments, including chromosome 9 orphons, because counts were too low. According to a later analysis, most CMV-associated TCR beta chains appeared to be HLA-restricted, and the HLA associations seemed to be driven largely by CMV exposure. The presence/absence analyses assumed that sequencing depth was roughly uniform across donors, and that assumption may not be true. The study gave a list of 150 to 200 TCR beta chains associated with cytomegalovirus. When HLA alleles, especially DR and DQ, strongly co-occurred, TCR associations were difficult to assign to individual alleles.

The cohort was made up of several hundred healthy bone marrow donors. At the time of sampling, every cohort member was nominally healthy, though immune exposures that went unrecorded were likely present. The donor tested CMV seropositive and was one of the 289 seropositive cohort members. Every donor gave a peripheral blood sample, and the peripheral blood mononuclear cells from that sample were used for TCR beta sequencing. The Qiagen DNeasy Blood Extraction Kit was used to extract genomic DNA from the blood cell samples. Library preparation was by the immunoSEQ multiplex PCR assay. For the multiplex PCR, a mixture combining 60 forward primers for TCR Vbeta segments and 13 reverse primers for TCR Jbeta segments was used. The CDR3 region of rearranged TCR beta genes was amplified from genomic DNA by a multiplex PCR assay. Amplified TCR beta libraries were sequenced as 87-base-pair reads on the Illumina HiSeq System. From the authors' description of their analysis: Across the roughly 700 repertoires, a later analysis counted around 80 million unique TCR beta chains, roughly 11 million of which were shared by at least two donors. A nearest-neighbor algorithm error-corrected the raw reads and collapsed the reads into unique sequences, merging closely related sequences to remove PCR and sequencing errors. Alignment of CDR3 sequences to IMGT reference sequences was used to assign V, D and J gene segments. For a sequence to be retained, a match of at least six nucleotides to both a V gene segment and a J gene segment was required. A rearrangement was called productive if the CDR3 had no stop codons and remained in frame with V and J, and every other rearrangement was called non-productive. Following IMGT convention, CDR3 was defined as the stretch from the second conserved V-encoded cysteine up to the conserved J-encoded phenylalanine. Sequences without an unambiguous match to a single V gene segment were excluded from the earlier analysis of approximately 560 of the donors. In an earlier analysis of approximately 590 of the donors, a V segment was called functional when productive rearrangements were above 56.7%, and segregating when the standard deviation between donors exceeded 5%. To diagnose cytomegalovirus status from the catalog of TCR beta chain sequences, a statistical classification framework was built. In a later analysis, V and J genes were assigned by comparing TCR nucleotide sequences against IMGT/GENE-DB human TR gene sequences. In a later analysis, CDR3 sequences and most-parsimonious VDJ recombination scenarios were assigned using the TCRdist pipeline. In a later analysis, every TCR beta chain was defined by the combination of its CDR3 amino acid sequence and its V-gene family, and reads without a unique V-gene family were dropped. As a way to deal with suspected cross-contamination and a sequencing artifact, a later analysis dropped hundreds of nucleotide sequences that were highly shared and had low generation probability. In a later analysis, a clonal expansion index for each public chain was calculated from normalized within-repertoire ranks of inferred template counts. A later analysis computed generation probabilities with a VDJ recombination model fitted to out-of-frame rearrangements, and checked the results against IGoR. Hypergeometric tests were used in a later analysis to score TCR-TCR, TCR-HLA and TCR-CMV co-occurrence, with a repertoire-size bias correction applied to the TCR pairs. In a later analysis, false discovery rates were estimated by permuting HLA or CMV assignments 20 times. In a later analysis, co-occurring TCRs were grouped using DBSCAN, and TCRdist sequence similarity was added for clustering within HLA-allele-positive subsets. Repertoires with fewer than 30,000 or more than 120,000 public chains were left out of co-occurrence clustering, as were several repertoires with anomalous nucleotide sharing. Imported from immuneACCESS, the table was reduced by TCRdb to in-frame sequences with V and J called. These copies leave out some clones; in studies compared against another copy, an unresolved V gene accounts for under half, and the cause of the remainder is not known. The DNA was the basis for D and trimming; V, J and clone size are from that table. The sample yields around 130,000 clones; more than 65% were counted once. Of the sample, 2.5% to 3% falls within the top ten clones.

This clone has only a few counts. What antigen it recognizes has not been identified. No base quality information exists; no much larger clone differs at one position. From cysteine to phenylalanine, the CDR3 is 17 amino acids long. Just the 51-base CDR3 DNA is kept, in frame starting at base 1. Sequenced material: PBMCs. The chain employs TRBV21-1 and TRBJ1-1; TRBD1 is the table's D call, not checked against the DNA. TRBV21-1 is listed as a pseudogene. This sequence was found in a woman between 18 and 29 years old in good health and CMV-seropositive. The CDR3 protein is CASSSNSSGPRSTEAFF. The bases are TGTGCCAGCAGCTCAAACTCCTCAGGGCCCAGGAGCACTGAAGCTTTCTTT.